The sequence of this T cell receptor beta chain was determined in a study of identical twins. TCRdb re-derived calls from the 5' RACE reads in MiXCR, one entry per CDR3 protein. This table holds 520,000 or so distinct CDR3 sequences, roughly a fifth found once. The CDR3 has 14 amino acids. The data were also submitted as part of a second study, on T cells expressing NK-cell markers. That publication notes: Seven HCMV-seropositive donors and one seronegative donor made up the eight sequenced donors.

The genes are TRBV21-1 and TRBJ2-3; TRBD1, the D gene given by the table, was not confirmed from the DNA. TRBV21-1 is tagged as a pseudogene. The sequenced sample consisted of CD4+ T cells sorted from blood. This sequence was found in a woman younger than 30 in good health. The CDR3 reads CASSNGDSVDTQYF. Here the CDR3 DNA reads TGTGCCAGCAGCAATGGGGACAGCGTAGATACGCAGTATTTT.